This TCR beta chain emerged from a study of blood T cell repertoires in COVID-19. Methods used by the authors: Counts of nucleated cells, estimated from reference gene primer amplification, were obtained. Clones were sequenced by immunoSEQ multiplex PCR, and TCRdb holds only the in-frame ones, with some missing. Clone size and V and J calls were adopted from that table, with D and trimming inferred from the DNA. The table records around 260,000 clones, over 70% of them present only once. CDR3 length equals 13 residues. The trim removed 4 bases at V and 6 bases at J, leaving 5 bases unmatched. Germline V gene lookup returns CDR1 LNHDA and CDR2 SQIVND (reference sequence).

Sequenced sample: peripheral blood. The V gene is TRBV19, the J gene TRBJ2-7, with 8 bases fitting TRBD1. The TCR sequence derives from a woman in her thirties or forties who had recovered from COVID-19. CDR3 protein: CASSSDRGGEQYF. The CDR3 coding sequence is TGTGCCAGTAGTAGCGACAGGGGTGGCGAGCAGTACTTC. Complete variable domain (other parts from reference TRBV19 and TRBJ2-7): DGGITQSPKYLFRKEGQNVTLSCEQNLNHDAMYWYRQDPGQGLRLIYYSQIVNDFQKGDIAEGYSVSREKKESFPLTVTSAQKNPTAFYLCASSSDRGGEQYFGPGTRLTVT.